This record looks at one T cell receptor beta chain sequence and its context. The sample originates from a study of ipilimumab plus nivolumab after autologous stem cell transplantation. Overall study: Typical patient got four to six ipilimumab doses and about eight nivolumab doses (median). The myeloma group: high-risk transplant-naive, or relapse within 3 years after first autologous transplant.

The CDR3 is 12 residues long. Trimming took off 4 bases at V and 5 bases at J, with 10 bases between the two ends. Germline values: CDR1 SGDLS, CDR2 YYNGEE. Checkpoint therapy with ipilimumab 1 mg/kg began 14 to 28 days after transplant. Patients received nivolumab 3 mg/kg at weeks 1, 4, 7, 10, then fortnightly to week 26. Sequencing was performed with immunoSEQ multiplex PCR; in TCRdb, only in-frame clones are kept and a portion is missing. The repertoire consists of tens of thousands of clones, with nearly 90% occurring once and the leading ten covering around 0.9%. This chain connects TRBV9 to TRBJ2-7; a possible D gene is TRBD2 (5 bases). The source of this sequence is a male donor with multiple myeloma. The sample consisted of PBMCs, taken in a trial of ipilimumab plus nivolumab as post-transplant consolidation. This CDR3 reads CASSQIGDEQYF. CDR3 sequence (DNA): TGTGCCAGCAGCCAAATCGGGGACGAGCAGTACTTC.